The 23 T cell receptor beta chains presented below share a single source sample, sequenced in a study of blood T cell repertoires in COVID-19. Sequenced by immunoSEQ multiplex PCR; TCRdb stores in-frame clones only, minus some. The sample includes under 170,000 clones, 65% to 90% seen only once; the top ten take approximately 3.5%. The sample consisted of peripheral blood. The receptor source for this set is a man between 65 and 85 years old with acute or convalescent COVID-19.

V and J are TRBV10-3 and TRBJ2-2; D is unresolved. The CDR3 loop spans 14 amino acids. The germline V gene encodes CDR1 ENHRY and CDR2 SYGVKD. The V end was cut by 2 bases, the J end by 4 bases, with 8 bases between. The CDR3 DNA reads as TGTGCCATCAGTGAGCTACTTTCCACCGGGGAGCTGTTTTTT. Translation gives CAISELLSTGELFF.

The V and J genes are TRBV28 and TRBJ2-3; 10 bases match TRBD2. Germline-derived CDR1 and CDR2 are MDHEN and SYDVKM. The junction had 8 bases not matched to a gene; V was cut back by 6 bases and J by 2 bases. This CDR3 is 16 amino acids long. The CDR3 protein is CASRPQLAGFTDTQYF. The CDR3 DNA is TGTGCCAGCAGACCTCAACTAGCGGGATTCACAGATACGCAGTATTTT.

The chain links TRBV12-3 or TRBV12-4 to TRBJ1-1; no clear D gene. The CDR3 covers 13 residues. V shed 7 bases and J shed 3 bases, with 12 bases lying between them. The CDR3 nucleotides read TGTGCCAGCACCTCTTACGGGGACACTGAAGCTTTCTTT. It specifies CASTSYGDTEAFF.

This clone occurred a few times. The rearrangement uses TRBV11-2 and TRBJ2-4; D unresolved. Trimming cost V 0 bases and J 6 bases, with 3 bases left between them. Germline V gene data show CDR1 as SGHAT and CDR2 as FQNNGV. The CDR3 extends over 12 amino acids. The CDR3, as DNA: TGTGCCAGCAGCTTAGAGAGAAACATTCAGTACTTC. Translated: CASSLERNIQYF.

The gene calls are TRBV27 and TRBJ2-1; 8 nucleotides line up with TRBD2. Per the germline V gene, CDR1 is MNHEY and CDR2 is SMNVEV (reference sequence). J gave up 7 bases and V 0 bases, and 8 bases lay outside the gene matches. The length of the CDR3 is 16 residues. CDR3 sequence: CASSLSWTSPRNEQFF. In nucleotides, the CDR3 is TGTGCCAGCAGTTTATCGTGGACTAGCCCTAGGAATGAGCAGTTCTTC.

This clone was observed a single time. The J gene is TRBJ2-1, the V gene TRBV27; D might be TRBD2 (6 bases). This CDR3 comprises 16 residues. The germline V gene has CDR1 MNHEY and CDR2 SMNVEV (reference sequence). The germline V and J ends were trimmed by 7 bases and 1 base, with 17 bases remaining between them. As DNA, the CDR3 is TGTGCCAGCATGCCCTGGGGGGAAGGGTCCTACAATGAGCAGTTCTTC. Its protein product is CASMPWGEGSYNEQFF.

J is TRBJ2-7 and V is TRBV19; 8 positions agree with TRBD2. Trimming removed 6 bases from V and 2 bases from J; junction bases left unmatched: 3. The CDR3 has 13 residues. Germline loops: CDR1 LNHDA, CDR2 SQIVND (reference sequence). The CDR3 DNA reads TGTGCCAGTAGATCGCGGGGGGCCTACGAGCAGTACTTC. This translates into CASRSRGAYEQYF.

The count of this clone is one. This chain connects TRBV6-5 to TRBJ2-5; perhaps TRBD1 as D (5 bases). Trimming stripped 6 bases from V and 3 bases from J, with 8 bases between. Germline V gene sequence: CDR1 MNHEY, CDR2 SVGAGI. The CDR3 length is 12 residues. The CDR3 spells CASRKQEETQYF. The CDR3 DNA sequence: TGTGCCAGCAGGAAACAGGAAGAGACCCAGTACTTC.

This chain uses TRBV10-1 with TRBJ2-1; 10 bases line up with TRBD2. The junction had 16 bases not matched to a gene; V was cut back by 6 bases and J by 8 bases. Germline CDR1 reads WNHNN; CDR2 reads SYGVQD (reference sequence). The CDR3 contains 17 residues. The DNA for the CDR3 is TGCGCCAGCAGCCCCAGGGGGGGGAGCGGGAGGGGTGATGAGCAGTTCTTC. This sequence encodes CASSPRGGSGRGDEQFF.

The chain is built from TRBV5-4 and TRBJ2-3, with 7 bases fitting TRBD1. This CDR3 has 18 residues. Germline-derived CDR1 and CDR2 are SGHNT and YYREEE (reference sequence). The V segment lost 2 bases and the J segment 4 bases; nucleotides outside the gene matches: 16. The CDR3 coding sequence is TGTGCCAGCAGCTTCCTACCCGACAGGGTAATACGAGCAGATACGCAGTATTTT. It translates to CASSFLPDRVIRADTQYF.

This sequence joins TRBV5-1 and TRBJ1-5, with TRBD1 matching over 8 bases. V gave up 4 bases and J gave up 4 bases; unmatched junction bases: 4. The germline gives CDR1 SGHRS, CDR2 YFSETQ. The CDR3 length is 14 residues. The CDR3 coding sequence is TGCGCCAGCAGCGAAGGACAGGGAAATCAGCCCCAGCATTTT. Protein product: CASSEGQGNQPQHF. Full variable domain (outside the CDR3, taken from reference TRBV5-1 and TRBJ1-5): KAGVTQTPRYLIKTRGQQVTLSCSPISGHRSVSWYQQTPGQGLQFLFEYFSETQRNKGNFPGRFSGRQFSNSRSEMNVSTLELGDSALYLCASSEGQGNQPQHFGDGTRLSIL.

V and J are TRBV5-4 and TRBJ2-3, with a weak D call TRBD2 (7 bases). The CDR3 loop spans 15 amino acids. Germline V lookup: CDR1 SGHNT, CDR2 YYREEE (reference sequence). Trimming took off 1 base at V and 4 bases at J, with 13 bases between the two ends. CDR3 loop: CASSLRGAVADTQYF. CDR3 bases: TGTGCCAGCAGCTTGCGGGGGGCCGTTGCAGATACGCAGTATTTT.

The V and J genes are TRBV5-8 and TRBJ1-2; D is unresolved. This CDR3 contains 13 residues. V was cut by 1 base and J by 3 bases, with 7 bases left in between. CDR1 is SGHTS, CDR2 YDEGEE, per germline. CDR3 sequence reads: CASSLQGDYGYTF. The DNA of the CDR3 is TGTGCCAGCAGCTTGCAAGGAGACTATGGCTACACCTTC. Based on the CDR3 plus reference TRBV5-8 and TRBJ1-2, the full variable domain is EAGVTQSPTHLIKTRGQQATLRCSPISGHTSVYWYQQALGLGLQFLLWYDEGEERNRGNFPPRFSGRQFPNYSSELNVNALELEDSALYLCASSLQGDYGYTFGSGTRLTVV.

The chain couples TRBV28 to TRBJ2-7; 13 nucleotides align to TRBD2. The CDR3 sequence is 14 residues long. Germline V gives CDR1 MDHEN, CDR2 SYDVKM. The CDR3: CASSTRLAGGVGKV. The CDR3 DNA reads TGTGCCAGCAGTACCCGACTAGCGGGAGGCGTTGGCAAAGTC.

The CDR3 loop is CASSFRETQYF. CDR3 nucleotide sequence: TGTGCCAGCAGCTTTAGAGAGACCCAGTACTTC. This sequence joins TRBV11-2 and TRBJ2-5; D is ambiguous. Trimming removed 3 bases from V and 4 bases from J, with 3 bases in between. This CDR3 region has 11 residues. The germline V gene has CDR1 SGHAT and CDR2 FQNNGV.

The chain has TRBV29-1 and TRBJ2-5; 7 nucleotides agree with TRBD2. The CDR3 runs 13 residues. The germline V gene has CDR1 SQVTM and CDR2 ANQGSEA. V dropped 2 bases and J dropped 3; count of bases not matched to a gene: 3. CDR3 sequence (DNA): TGCAGCGTTGAATCGCGGGGGAAAGAGACCCAGTACTTC. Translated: CSVESRGKETQYF.

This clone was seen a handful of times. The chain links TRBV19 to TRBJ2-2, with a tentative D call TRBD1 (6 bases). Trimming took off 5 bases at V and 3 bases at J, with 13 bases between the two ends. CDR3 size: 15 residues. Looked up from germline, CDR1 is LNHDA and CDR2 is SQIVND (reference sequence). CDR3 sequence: CASSLRQADTGELFF. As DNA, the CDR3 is TGTGCCAGTAGTCTCCGACAGGCGGACACCGGGGAGCTGTTTTTT.

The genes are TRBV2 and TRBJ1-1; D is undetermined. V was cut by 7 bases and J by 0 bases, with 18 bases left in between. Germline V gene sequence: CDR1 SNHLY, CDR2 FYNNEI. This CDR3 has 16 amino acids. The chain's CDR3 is CASTPPAGRMNTEAFF. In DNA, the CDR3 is TGTGCCAGCACCCCCCCGGCGGGCCGCATGAACACTGAAGCTTTCTTT. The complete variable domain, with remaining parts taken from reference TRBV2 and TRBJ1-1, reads EPEVTQTPSHQVTQMGQEVILRCVPISNHLYFYWYRQILGQKVEFLVSFYNNEISEKSEIFDDQFSVERPDGSNFTLKIRSTKLEDSAMYFCASTPPAGRMNTEAFFGQGTRLTVV.

The CDR3 DNA follows: TGTGCCAGCAGCCAAGTGAGGGATACGCAGTATTTT. Protein sequence: CASSQVRDTQYF. The gene calls are TRBV3-1 (or the pseudogene TRBV3-2) and TRBJ2-3; no firm D call. V lost 1 base to trimming and J lost 6 bases, with 5 bases between them. CDR1 and CDR2 (germline): LGHDT, YNNKEL (reference sequence). The CDR3 sequence is 12 residues long.

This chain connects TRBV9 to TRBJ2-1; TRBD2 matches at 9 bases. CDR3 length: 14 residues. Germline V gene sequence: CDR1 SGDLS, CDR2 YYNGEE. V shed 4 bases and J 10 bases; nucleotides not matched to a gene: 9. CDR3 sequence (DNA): TGTGCCAGCAGCCAATCCGGGACTAGCAAAGAGCAGTTCTTC. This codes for CASSQSGTSKEQFF.

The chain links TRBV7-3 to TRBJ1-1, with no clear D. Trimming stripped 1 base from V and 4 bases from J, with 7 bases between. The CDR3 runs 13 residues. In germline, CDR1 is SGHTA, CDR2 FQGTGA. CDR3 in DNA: TGTGCCAGCAGCTTAAATCCGTTCACTGAAGCTTTCTTT. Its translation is CASSLNPFTEAFF.

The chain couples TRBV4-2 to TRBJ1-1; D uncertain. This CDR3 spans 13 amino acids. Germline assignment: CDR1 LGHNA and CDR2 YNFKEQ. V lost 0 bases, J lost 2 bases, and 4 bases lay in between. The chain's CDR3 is CASSQELNTEAFF. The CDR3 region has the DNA TGTGCCAGCAGCCAAGAGTTAAACACTGAAGCTTTCTTT.

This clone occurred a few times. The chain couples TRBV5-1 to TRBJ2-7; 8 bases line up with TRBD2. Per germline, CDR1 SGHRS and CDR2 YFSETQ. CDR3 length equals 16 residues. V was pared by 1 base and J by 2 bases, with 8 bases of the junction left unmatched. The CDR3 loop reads CASSLTPSGPPYEQYF. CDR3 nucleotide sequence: TGCGCCAGCAGCTTGACCCCTAGCGGGCCACCCTACGAGCAGTACTTC.